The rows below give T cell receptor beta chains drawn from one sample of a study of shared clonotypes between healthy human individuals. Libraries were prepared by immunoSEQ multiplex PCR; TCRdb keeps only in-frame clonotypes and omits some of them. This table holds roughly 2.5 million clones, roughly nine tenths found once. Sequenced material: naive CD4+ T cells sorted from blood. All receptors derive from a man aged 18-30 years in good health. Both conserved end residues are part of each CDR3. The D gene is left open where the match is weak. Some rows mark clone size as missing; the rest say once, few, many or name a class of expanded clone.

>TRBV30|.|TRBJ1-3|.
TGTGCCTCCCAATTGCGAGACACCATATATTTT
CASQLRDTIYF
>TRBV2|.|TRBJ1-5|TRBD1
TGTGCCAGCAGACCGGGACAGAATCAGCCCCAGCATTTT
CASRPGQNQPQHF
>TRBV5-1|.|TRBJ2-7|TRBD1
TGCGCCAGCAGCTTGGCCCCCCCGGGACAGGGGGCGCGAGAGCAGTACTTC
CASSLAPPGQGAREQYF
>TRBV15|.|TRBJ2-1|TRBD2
TGTGCCACGGGAGCGGGGGGCCTCCTATACAATGAGCAGTTCTTC
CATGAGGLLYNEQFF
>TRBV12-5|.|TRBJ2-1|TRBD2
TGTGCTAGTGGTTTGGTACAGTTTAGCGGGCGCGCGAGCTCCTACAATGAGCAGTTCTTC
CASGLVQFSGRASSYNEQFF
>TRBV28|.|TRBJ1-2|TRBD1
TGTGCCAGCAGTTTAGGGGCAGGGGGTAACTATGGCTACACCTTC
CASSLGAGGNYGYTF
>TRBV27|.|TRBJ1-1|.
TGTGCCAGCAGTAAATACACAGACACTGAAGCTTTCTTT
CASSKYTDTEAFF
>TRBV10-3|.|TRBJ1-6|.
TGTGCCATCAGTGACGGCAGGGACTATAATTCACCCCTCCACTTT
CAISDGRDYNSPLHF
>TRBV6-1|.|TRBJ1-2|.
TGTGCCAGCAGTGCCGGATCCCAGCCCTATGGCTACACCTTC
CASSAGSQPYGYTF
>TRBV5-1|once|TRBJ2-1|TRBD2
TGCGCCAGCAGCCCGGGAGGGGTTTACAATGAGCAGTTCTTC
CASSPGGVYNEQFF
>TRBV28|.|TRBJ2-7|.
TGTGCCAGCAGTCCCCCAGGGAAACCCTACGAGCAGTACTTC
CASSPPGKPYEQYF
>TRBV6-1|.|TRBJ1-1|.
TGTGCCAGCAGTTTCGAGACGGATAACACTGAAGCTTTCTTT
CASSFETDNTEAFF
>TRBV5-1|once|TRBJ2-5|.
TGCGCCAGCAGCTTTGACGGGGGTCGGGGGGAGACCCAGTACTTC
CASSFDGGRGETQYF
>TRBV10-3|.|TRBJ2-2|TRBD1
TGTGCCATCAACGAACCCTTGGACAGGGGCGGCGGGGAGCTGTTTTTT
CAINEPLDRGGGELFF
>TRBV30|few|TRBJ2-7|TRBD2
TGTGCCTGGAGTCCACGGGGGGGCGAGCAGTACTTC
CAWSPRGGEQYF
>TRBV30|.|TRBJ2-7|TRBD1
TGTGCCTGGAGTCAGACAGGGTTGGGCTACGAGCAGTACTTC
CAWSQTGLGYEQYF
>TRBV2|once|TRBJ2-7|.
TGTACCTCGTTAGTATACTACGAGCAGTACTTC
CTSLVYYEQYF
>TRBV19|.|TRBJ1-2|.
TGTGCCAGTAGTCGGGACCGCGCTAACTATGGCTACACCTTC
CASSRDRANYGYTF
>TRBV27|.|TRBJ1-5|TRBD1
TGTGCCAGCAGTTCCAACAGGGGCGGCCAGCCCCAGCATTTT
CASSSNRGGQPQHF
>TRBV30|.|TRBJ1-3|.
TGTGCCTGGAGTGTACCAGGGGACGGAAACACCATATATTTT
CAWSVPGDGNTIYF
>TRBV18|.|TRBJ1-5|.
TGTGCCAGCTCACCATCGGGGGGAGGTCAGCCCCAGCATTTT
CASSPSGGGQPQHF
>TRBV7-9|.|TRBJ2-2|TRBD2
TGTGCCAGCAGCTTAGTGTCCCTAGCGGGAGGAGCCACCGGGGAGCTGTTTTTT
CASSLVSLAGGATGELFF
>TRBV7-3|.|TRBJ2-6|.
TGTGCCAGCAGCCAATATCCCTCTGGGGCCAACGTCCTGACTTTC
CASSQYPSGANVLTF
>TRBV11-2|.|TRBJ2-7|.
TGTGCCAGCACCTTTACAGGGGGGGGATACTCCTACGAGCAGTACTTC
CASTFTGGGYSYEQYF
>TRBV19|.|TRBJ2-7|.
TGTGCCAGTGGAAGAAATACCTTCTACGAGCAGTACTTC
CASGRNTFYEQYF
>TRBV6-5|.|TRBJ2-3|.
TGTGCCAGCAGTTACTCGCTAATTACCACAGATACGCAGTATTTT
CASSYSLITTDTQYF
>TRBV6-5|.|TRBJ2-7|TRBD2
TGTGCCAGCAGTTATTCGCGGGGGGGCCGGACCGAGCAGTACTTC
CASSYSRGGRTEQYF
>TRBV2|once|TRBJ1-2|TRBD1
TGTGCCAGCAGCCAACAGGGGGCCTCGTATGGCTACACCTTC
CASSQQGASYGYTF
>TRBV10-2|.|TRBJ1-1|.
TGCGCCAGCAAGGCCGGTACCCTGAACACTGAAGCTTTCTTT
CASKAGTLNTEAFF
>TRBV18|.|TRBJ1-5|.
TGTGCCAGCTCACCACGGGTAGATCAGCCCCAGCATTTT
CASSPRVDQPQHF
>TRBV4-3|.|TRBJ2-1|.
TGCGCCAGCAGCCAAAGCGGACAGACCAACAATGAGCAGTTCTTC
CASSQSGQTNNEQFF
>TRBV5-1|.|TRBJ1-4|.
TGCGCCAGCAGCTCGGCGGGACATAGTGAAAAACTGTTTTTT
CASSSAGHSEKLFF
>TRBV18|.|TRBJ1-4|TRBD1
TGTGCCAGCTCACCGACAGGGTTTGGGATCGATGAAAAACTGTTTTTT
CASSPTGFGIDEKLFF
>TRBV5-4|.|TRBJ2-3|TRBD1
TGTGCCAGCAGCTACGACAGGGTGAACACAGATACGCAGTATTTT
CASSYDRVNTDTQYF
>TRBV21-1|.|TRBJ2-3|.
TGTGCCAGCAGCAAAGCGGTGCCAGGGGCCACAGATACGCAGTATTTT
CASSKAVPGATDTQYF
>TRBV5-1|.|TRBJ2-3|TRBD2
TGCGCCAGCAGCTTGGAAAAGGCTAGCGGGGGCACAGATACGCAGTATTTT
CASSLEKASGGTDTQYF
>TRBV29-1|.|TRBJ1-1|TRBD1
TGCAGCGTTCCAGGCCCCAGGACAGGGGGCACTGAAGCTTTCTTT
CSVPGPRTGGTEAFF
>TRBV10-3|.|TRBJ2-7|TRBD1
TGTGCCATCAGGGGACAGCCGGGTGAGCAGTACTTC
CAIRGQPGEQYF
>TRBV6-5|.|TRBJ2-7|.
TGTGCCAGCAGTCAACCTTCCCGAATTACCTACGAGCAGTACTTC
CASSQPSRITYEQYF
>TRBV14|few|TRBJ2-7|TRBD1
TGTGCCAGCAGCAGGGGGACAGCCCCGTACGAGCAGTACTTC
CASSRGTAPYEQYF
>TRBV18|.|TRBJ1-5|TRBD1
TGTGCCAGCTCACATGGACAGGATAGCAATCAGCCCCAGCATTTT
CASSHGQDSNQPQHF
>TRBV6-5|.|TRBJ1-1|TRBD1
TGTGCCAGCAGTAAGGGACAGGGTCTTCTCTCTGAAGCTTTCTTT
CASSKGQGLLSEAFF
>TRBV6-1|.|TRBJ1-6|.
TGTGCCAGCAGCTTACAGCCGGATAATTCACCCCTCCACTTT
CASSLQPDNSPLHF
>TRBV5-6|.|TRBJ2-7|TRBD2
TGTGCCAGCACCCGGACTAGCGGGCACTACGAGCAGTACTTC
CASTRTSGHYEQYF
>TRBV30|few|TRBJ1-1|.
TGTGCCTGGAGTGACAGTAACACTGAAGCTTTCTTT
CAWSDSNTEAFF
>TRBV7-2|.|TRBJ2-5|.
TGTGCCAGCAGCCACCGGGGATGGCGAGAGACCCAGTACTTC
CASSHRGWRETQYF
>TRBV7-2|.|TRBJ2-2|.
TGTGCCAGCAGCTTGGGGGGCGACTCCGGGGAGCTGTTTTTT
CASSLGGDSGELFF
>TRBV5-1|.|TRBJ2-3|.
TGCGCCAGCAGCTTTCCCACCGGGGGCACAGATACGCAGTATTTT
CASSFPTGGTDTQYF
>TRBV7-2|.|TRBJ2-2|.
TGTGCCAGCAGCTTCACAAGGGGTGTTCCCGGGGAGCTGTTTTTT
CASSFTRGVPGELFF
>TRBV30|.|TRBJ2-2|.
TGTGCCTGGAGTGATGTAGCCGGGGAGCTGTTTTTT
CAWSDVAGELFF
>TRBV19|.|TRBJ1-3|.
TGTGCCAGTAGTATAAAAAGCTCTGGAAACACCATATATTTT
CASSIKSSGNTIYF
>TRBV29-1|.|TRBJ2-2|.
TGCAGCGGAGATGAGCTAAGGGGTTCGCTTGCCACCGGGGAGCTGTTTTTT
CSGDELRGSLATGELFF
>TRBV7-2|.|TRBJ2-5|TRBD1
TGTGCCAGCAGCTTAGTGAACAGGGGATTGGGAGAGACCCAGTACTTC
CASSLVNRGLGETQYF